This is a list of T cell receptor beta chains from one sample in a study of cytomegalovirus exposure and HLA in healthy donors. TCRdb's table, derived via immunoSEQ multiplex PCR, lists solely in-frame clones and lacks some. The table includes about 90,000 clones, roughly 70% detected once. Sequenced input: PBMCs. These receptors were collected from a man between 25 and 39 years old in good health and CMV-seronegative. Each CDR3 is given with its conserved first and last residue. D genes are given only for firm matches. Where a row states a size, it is once, few, many or the class of an expanded clone; other rows omit it.

>TRBJ2-2|14|TRBD1|TRBV6-6|NA
CASSYRTGAGELFF
TGTGCCAGCAGTTACCGGACAGGGGCCGGGGAGCTGTTTTTT
>TRBJ2-5|13|TRBD2|TRBV2|NA
CASSGGLGETQYF
TGTGCCAGCAGTGGGGGACTAGGGGAGACCCAGTACTTC
>TRBJ1-1|12|NA|TRBV30|few
CACGQLNTEAFF
TGTGCCTGTGGACAGTTGAACACTGAAGCTTTCTTT
>TRBJ1-1|12|NA|TRBV19|few
CASRRSNTEAFF
TGTGCCAGTAGGAGGTCGAACACTGAAGCTTTCTTT
>TRBJ2-7|14|TRBD2|TRBV6-5|NA
CASTSWEGYYEQYF
TGTGCCAGCACCTCCTGGGAGGGGTACTACGAGCAGTACTTC
>TRBJ2-3|15|TRBD2|TRBV10-3|NA
CAIRLLAGGTDTQYF
TGTGCCATCAGACTACTAGCGGGTGGCACAGATACGCAGTATTTT
>TRBJ2-5|11|NA|TRBV7-9|NA
CGVGEQETQYF
TGTGGCGTGGGAGAACAAGAGACCCAGTACTTC
>TRBJ2-7|12|NA|TRBV5-4|NA
CASSGGLDEQYF
TGTGCCAGCAGCGGGGGGTTGGACGAGCAGTACTTC
>TRBJ1-1|14|NA|TRBV4-3|NA
CASSHGQTNTEAFF
TGCGCCAGCAGCCACGGACAGACTAACACTGAAGCTTTCTTT
>TRBJ1-6|16|NA|TRBV18|NA
CASSPLRAGDNSPLHF
TGTGCCAGCTCACCACTCAGGGCAGGCGATAATTCACCCCTCCACTTT
>TRBJ2-2|16|TRBD2|TRBV19|once
CASSALAGGNTGELFF
TGTGCCAGTAGTGCTTTAGCGGGGGGCAACACCGGGGAGCTGTTTTTT
>TRBJ2-7|14|TRBD2|TRBV6-1|NA
CASSEREGRYEQYF
TGTGCCAGCAGTGAACGGGAGGGAAGATACGAGCAGTACTTC
>TRBJ2-7|13|NA|TRBV6-5|NA
CASSYPPGEKQYF
TGTGCCAGCAGTTACCCTCCAGGGGAAAAGCAGTACTTC
>TRBJ2-2|14|NA|TRBV6-4|once
CASSQDTDTGELFF
TGTGCCAGCAGCCAGGACACGGACACCGGGGAGCTGTTTTTT
>TRBJ2-7|13|NA|TRBV6-5|NA
CASTPTETYEQYF
TGTGCCAGCACACCGACAGAAACCTACGAGCAGTACTTC
>TRBJ1-2|14|TRBD1|TRBV7-9|NA
CASSGQGASYGYTF
TGTGCCAGCAGCGGACAGGGGGCAAGCTATGGCTACACCTTC
>TRBJ2-3|16|TRBD2|TRBV4-2|NA
CASSQQNAGVTDTQYF
TGTGCCAGCAGCCAACAAAACGCGGGGGTCACAGATACGCAGTATTTT
>TRBJ1-6|14|NA|TRBV10-3|NA
CAISESVQVAPLHF
TGTGCCATCAGTGAGTCTGTTCAGGTGGCACCCCTCCACTTT
>TRBJ2-2|14|NA|TRBV11-1|few
CASSESTGTGELFF
TGTGCCAGCAGCGAATCAACGGGAACCGGGGAGCTGTTTTTT
>TRBJ2-7|14|NA|TRBV30|NA
CAWSVIQVSYEQYF
TGTGCCTGGAGTGTAATACAGGTCTCCTACGAGCAGTACTTC
>TRBJ1-6|16|TRBD1|TRBV7-2|NA
CASSLFRDRGNSPLHF
TGTGCCAGCAGCTTATTCCGGGACAGGGGGAATTCACCCCTCCACTTT
>TRBJ2-3|15|TRBD1|TRBV27|NA
CASSLSNRGTDTQYF
TGTGCCAGCAGTTTATCGAACAGGGGGACAGATACGCAGTATTTT
>TRBJ2-1|12|NA|TRBV30|few
CAWSGQGGEQFF
TGTGCCTGGAGTGGTCAGGGCGGCGAGCAGTTCTTC
>TRBJ1-1|16|NA|TRBV4-3|NA
CASSRQAAGGNTEAFF
TGCGCCAGCAGCCGACAGGCGGCGGGGGGAAACACTGAAGCTTTCTTT
>TRBJ2-2|13|NA|TRBV9|NA
CASAGGNTGELFF
TGTGCCAGCGCTGGAGGGAACACCGGGGAGCTGTTTTTT
>TRBJ2-7|15|TRBD2|TRBV7-9|NA
CASSSGPSGSDEQYF
TGTGCCAGCAGCTCCGGGCCTAGCGGGAGCGACGAGCAGTACTTC